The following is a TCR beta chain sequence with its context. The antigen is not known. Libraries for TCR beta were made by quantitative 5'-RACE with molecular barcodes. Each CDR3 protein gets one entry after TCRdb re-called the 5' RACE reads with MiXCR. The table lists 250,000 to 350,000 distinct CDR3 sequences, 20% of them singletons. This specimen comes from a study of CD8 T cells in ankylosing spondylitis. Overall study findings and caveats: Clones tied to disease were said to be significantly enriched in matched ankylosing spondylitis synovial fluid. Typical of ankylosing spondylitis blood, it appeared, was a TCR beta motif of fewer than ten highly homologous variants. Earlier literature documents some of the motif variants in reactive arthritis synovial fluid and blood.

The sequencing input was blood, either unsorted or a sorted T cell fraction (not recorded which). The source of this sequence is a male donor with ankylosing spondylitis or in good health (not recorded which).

CDR3 amino acids: CSVYNRATEAFF. CDR3 nucleotides: TGCAGCGTTTATAACAGGGCCACTGAAGCTTTCTTT. The chain has TRBV29-1 and TRBJ1-1, with D perhaps TRBD1 (6 bases). The CDR3 sequence is 12 residues long. From germline, CDR1 is SQVTM and CDR2 ANQGSEA. V lost 5 bases, J lost 4 bases, and 11 bases lay in between.